This T cell receptor beta chain was identified during a study of technical replicates of blood from several donors. Here immunoSEQ multiplex PCR was the method, and the copy in TCRdb shows in-frame clones only, minus some. The repertoire has some 54,000 clones, 93% of them found once; the top ten carry roughly 4.3%. This TCR was recovered from a human donor in good health. Some clones in this sample may be carry-over from other donors' samples. The sample comprised PBMCs.

CDR3 amino acids: CASSPRIGQETQYF. In DNA form, the CDR3 reads TGTGCCAGCTCACCGAGGATTGGACAAGAGACCCAGTACTTC. The chain couples TRBV18 to TRBJ2-5; D gene ambiguous. Germline CDR1 is KGHSH and CDR2 is LQKENI. The CDR3 consists of 14 residues. The V and J ends lost 3 bases and 2 bases respectively, with 10 bases between them.